The 30 T cell receptor beta chains listed next were all sequenced from one sample in a study of T cells in Graves' hyperthyroidism and ophthalmopathy. The investigators amplified TCR beta CDR3 regions from RNA transcripts. First-round RT-PCR with HTBI primers amplified the TCR CDR3 region. MiXCR was run by TCRdb on the multiplex PCR reads, yielding one entry per CDR3 protein. Among approximately 640,000 distinct CDR3 sequences, around 15% were seen once, and the ten largest hold 3.8%. Source material: blood. Receptor source: a woman aged 30 to 39 with Graves' hyperthyroidism.

The chain is built from TRBV11-2 and TRBJ2-5; 14 nucleotides agree with TRBD2. Germline CDR1 is SGHAT and CDR2 is FQNNGV. This CDR3 spans 17 amino acids. The J segment lost 5 bases and the V segment lost 4 bases, leaving 9 bases of the junction unmatched. The CDR3 region is CASSSSTSGRADETQYF. CDR3 nucleotide sequence: TGTGCCAGCAGCTCCTCGACTAGCGGGAGGGCCGATGAGACCCAGTACTTC.

This clonotype was seen repeatedly, ten times or more. The chain joins TRBV20-1 to TRBJ2-5; 8 bases agree with TRBD1. The CDR3 is 13 residues long. In germline, CDR1 is DFQATT, CDR2 SNEGSKA (reference sequence). The CDR3 nucleotides are TGCAGCGCTTTGGACAGGGCGGGGGAGACCCAGTACTTC. Protein sequence: CSALDRAGETQYF.

This clonotype was found many times. The CDR3 sequence: CASSPELDGYTF. DNA for the CDR3: TGTGCCAGCAGCCCTGAACTCGATGGCTACACCTTC. The J gene is TRBJ1-2, the V gene TRBV7-9, with D unclear. This CDR3 contains 12 residues. The germline CDR1 and CDR2 sequences are SEHNR and FQNEAQ (reference sequence). The ends were cut back, 5 bases at V and 6 bases at J, with 10 bases in the middle.

The chain couples TRBV2 to TRBJ1-5, with 10 positions matching TRBD1. The CDR3 totals 16 residues. Trimming took 4 bases from V and 3 from J; bases not matched to a gene: 6. The V gene's germline CDR1 is SNHLY and CDR2 FYNNEI. The CDR3 DNA reads as TGTGCCAGCAGTGGGGACAGGGGCTTCGACAATCAGCCCCAGCATTTT. It translates to CASSGDRGFDNQPQHF.

This clonotype was picked up many times. The genes are TRBV28 and TRBJ1-2; a possible D gene is TRBD1 (6 bases). Germline V CDR1 and CDR2: MDHEN, SYDVKM. Trimming shortened V by 5 bases and J by 8 bases, and 12 bases separated the two germline ends. The CDR3 contains 12 residues. The CDR3 is CASSTLGTGYTF. The CDR3 DNA sequence: TGTGCCAGCAGTACCCTCGGGACAGGCTACACCTTC.

There are many counts of this clonotype. The chain carries TRBV7-2 and TRBJ1-2; 8 bases map to TRBD1. This CDR3 contains 16 residues. Trimming at V came to 5 bases and at J to 0 bases, leaving 8 bases not matched to a gene. The germline gives CDR1 SGHTA, CDR2 FQGNSA. CDR3 sequence: CASSPGTGLSNYGYTF. In DNA form, the CDR3 reads TGTGCCAGCAGCCCCGGGACAGGCCTCTCTAACTATGGCTACACCTTC.

This clonotype was counted a few times. This rearrangement joins TRBV18 to TRBJ2-7; 8 nucleotides match TRBD2. CDR3 length equals 13 residues. Trimming at V came to 4 bases and at J to 6 bases, leaving 5 bases not matched to a gene. Germline V lookup: CDR1 KGHSH, CDR2 LQKENI. CDR3 coding DNA: TGTGCCAGCTCACTGTCGGGAGGGCTCGAGCAGTACTTC. It yields the protein CASSLSGGLEQYF.

The chain joins TRBV7-9 to TRBJ2-3, with D perhaps assigned TRBD1 or TRBD2 (6 bases each). The CDR3 extends over 15 amino acids. The germline V gene encodes CDR1 SEHNR and CDR2 FQNEAQ (reference sequence). Deletions cut 5 bases from V and 0 bases from J, with 12 bases between. CDR3 sequence: CASSPRGGSTDTQYF. The CDR3 DNA is TGTGCCAGCAGCCCCAGGGGAGGAAGCACAGATACGCAGTATTTT.

This clonotype was detected only a few times. The chain recombines TRBV10-3 with TRBJ1-5; D is ambiguous. The CDR3 length is 20 residues. V lost 2 bases, J lost 0 bases, and 23 bases lay in between. Germline V gene sequence: CDR1 ENHRY, CDR2 SYGVKD. CDR3 protein: CAISEMWREMGQYSNQPQHF. CDR3 DNA: TGTGCCATCAGTGAGATGTGGAGGGAAATGGGTCAGTATAGCAATCAGCCCCAGCATTTT.

At least ten counts were recorded for this clonotype. V is TRBV20-1 and J is TRBJ1-4; no definite D call. Germline-derived CDR1 and CDR2 are DFQATT and SNEGSKA (reference sequence). The V gene lost 6 bases and the J gene lost 7 bases, with 12 bases spanning the gap. CDR3 length: 12 amino acids. The DNA of the CDR3 is TGCAGTGCAGACGGTATGGGTGAAAAACTGTTTTTT. Residues: CSADGMGEKLFF.

This clonotype was recorded many times. The rearrangement uses TRBV3-1 and TRBJ2-7; no firm D call. CDR1 is LGHDT, CDR2 YNNKEL, per germline (reference sequence). The length of the CDR3 is 13 residues. Trimming pared 0 bases from V and 6 bases from J, leaving 9 bases between. CDR3 loop: CASSQEETGEQYF. DNA for the CDR3: TGTGCCAGCAGCCAAGAAGAAACGGGCGAGCAGTACTTC.

This clonotype was seen many times. The gene calls are TRBV5-1 and TRBJ1-3, with TRBD1 identical over 7 bases. CDR1 and CDR2 from the germline V gene are SGHRS and YFSETQ. The CDR3 totals 16 residues. V gave up 3 bases and J gave up 0 bases; unmatched junction bases: 6. CDR3: CASSSGQRVSGNTIYF. The CDR3 DNA reads as TGCGCCAGCAGCTCGGGACAGCGCGTCTCTGGAAACACCATATATTTT.

This clonotype has just one count. A much bigger clone sits one base away, suggesting this may be a read error. The chain links TRBV28 to TRBJ1-6, with D uncertain. Germline values: CDR1 MDHEN, CDR2 SYDVKM. The CDR3 loop spans 12 amino acids. The CDR3 here is CTSSRPPSPLHF. In DNA, the CDR3 is TGTACCAGCAGTCGACCGCCCTCACCCCTCCACTTT.

The sample holds many counts of this clonotype. V gene TRBV27 combines with J gene TRBJ2-1; TRBD1 aligns across 7 bases. CDR1 and CDR2 from the germline V gene are MNHEY and SMNVEV (reference sequence). Germline trimming cut 0 bases from V and 7 bases from J; bases unmatched to any gene: 6. The CDR3 has 15 amino acids. The DNA for the CDR3 is TGTGCCAGCAGTTTATCTAGGGACAGTTTGAATGAGCAGTTCTTC. As protein: CASSLSRDSLNEQFF.

The chain joins TRBV18 to TRBJ1-1, with D maybe TRBD1 (6 bases). The CDR3 runs 15 residues. V gave up 2 bases and J gave up 4 bases, with 14 bases separating them. Germline loops: CDR1 KGHSH, CDR2 LQKENI. The chain's CDR3 is CASSPSGVGSTEAFF. CDR3 sequence (DNA): TGTGCCAGCTCACCATCAGGGGTTGGCAGCACTGAAGCTTTCTTT.

There are many counts of this clonotype. The V call is TRBV6-2 or TRBV6-3, the J call TRBJ2-7, with D possibly matching TRBD2 (6 bases). Per germline, CDR1 MNHEY and CDR2 SVGEGT. CDR3 length equals 17 residues. V was pared by 0 bases and J by 0 bases, with 15 bases between. The CDR3 sequence is CASSYSSRGGISYEQYF. The CDR3 bases are TGTGCCAGCAGTTACTCGAGTCGTGGCGGGATCTCCTACGAGCAGTACTTC.

This clonotype occurred many times. This chain uses TRBV7-9 with TRBJ2-3; D perhaps matches TRBD2 (5 bases). The CDR3 extends over 17 amino acids. CDR1 is SEHNR, CDR2 FQNEAQ, per germline (reference sequence). Trimming stripped 0 bases from V and 3 bases from J, with 16 bases between. In DNA, the CDR3 is TGTGCCAGCAGCTTAGCGAGAAGCGGATCTCGGACAGATACGCAGTATTTT. Protein: CASSLARSGSRTDTQYF.

This clonotype showed up many times. The gene calls are TRBV18 and TRBJ2-7, with TRBD1 identical over 7 bases. The ends lost 2 bases at V and 0 bases at J; junction bases unmatched: 4. Germline V gives CDR1 KGHSH, CDR2 LQKENI. This CDR3 has 15 residues. CDR3 loop: CASSPTGQSSYEQYF. CDR3 in DNA: TGTGCCAGCTCACCAACGGGACAGAGCTCCTACGAGCAGTACTTC.

This clonotype came up a few times. This chain joins TRBV20-1 and TRBJ2-2, with TRBD2 identical over 7 bases. Germline assignment: CDR1 DFQATT and CDR2 SNEGSKA (reference sequence). The CDR3 sequence is 14 residues long. J was trimmed by 8 bases and V by 6 bases; bases with no gene match: 12. CDR3 DNA sequence: TGCAGTGCACCGAAGGTGGCGGGAGCGGGGGAGCTGTTTTTT. Translating gives CSAPKVAGAGELFF.

This clonotype showed up many times. This chain connects TRBV28 to TRBJ2-1, with 10 positions matching TRBD2. There are 18 residues in the CDR3. Per the germline V gene, CDR1 is MDHEN and CDR2 is SYDVKM. J gave up 2 bases and V 7 bases, and 14 bases lay outside the gene matches. The CDR3 protein is CASNLGSSGRLTYNEQFF. In DNA, the CDR3 is TGTGCCAGCAACCTTGGGTCTAGCGGGAGATTAACCTACAATGAGCAGTTCTTC.

This clonotype was seen repeatedly, ten times or more. CDR3 bases: TGCAGTGCCGGGAGCGGGTTACACAATGAGCAGTTCTTC. Translation: CSAGSGLHNEQFF. This chain connects TRBV20-1 to TRBJ2-1; a possible D gene is TRBD2 (6 bases). V was trimmed by 6 bases and J by 5 bases, leaving 14 bases between them. Germline CDR1 is DFQATT and CDR2 is SNEGSKA (reference sequence). The length of the CDR3 is 13 residues.

This clonotype was seen many times. The chain joins TRBV29-1 to TRBJ2-7, with 8 bases that match TRBD1. The J segment lost 4 bases and the V segment lost 4 bases, leaving 6 bases of the junction unmatched. CDR1 and CDR2 (germline): SQVTM, ANQGSEA. The CDR3 is made up of 13 amino acids. Here the CDR3 reads CSVGAQGAYEQYF. CDR3 nucleotides: TGCAGCGTTGGTGCTCAGGGGGCTTACGAGCAGTACTTC.

A note on this clonotype: Because the CDR3 is missing its conserved closing phenylalanine or tryptophan, this is likely a read error. The DNA is left out, because the CDR3 cannot be placed on it with certainty; the CDR3 is given as TCRdb lists it. The chain employs TRBV24-1 and TRBJ1-1; the table's D call TRBD1 went unverified against the DNA. Counting both end residues, the CDR3 totals 16 amino acids. CDR1 and CDR2 from the germline V gene are KGHDR and SFDVKD. The chain's CDR3 is CATSRGGGTWDTEPFL.

Many counts were recorded for this clonotype. V is TRBV28 and J is TRBJ2-3; 7 bases match TRBD2. Per germline, CDR1 MDHEN and CDR2 SYDVKM. V lost 4 bases and J lost 3; bases outside the gene matches: 10. The CDR3 is made up of 16 amino acids. CDR3 bases: TGTGCCAGCAGTTCGATCTCGGCGGGAGTTACAGATACGCAGTATTTT. Encoded protein: CASSSISAGVTDTQYF.

At least ten counts were recorded for this clonotype. In nucleotides, the CDR3 is TGTGCCAGCAGCTTCGGGCGGCTGGGTGGGGACTCCTACGAGCAGTACTTC. This translates into CASSFGRLGGDSYEQYF. The J gene is TRBJ2-7, the V gene TRBV7-2; D is undetermined. The CDR3 covers 17 residues. CDR1 is SGHTA, CDR2 FQGNSA, per germline. Trimming shortened V by 3 bases and J by 0 bases, and 18 bases separated the two germline ends.

This clonotype showed up just once. The chain uses TRBV4-1 and TRBJ2-7, with D possibly being TRBD2 (6 bases). Germline CDR1 reads MGHRA; CDR2 reads YSYEKL. The ends were cut back, 2 bases at V and 1 base at J, with 12 bases in the middle. The CDR3 runs 15 residues. CDR3 residues: CASSQNVGGSYEQYF. CDR3 nucleotide sequence: TGCGCCAGCAGCCAAAACGTGGGGGGTTCCTACGAGCAGTACTTC.

The sample holds a few counts of this clonotype. The chain links TRBV9 to TRBJ2-3, with TRBD1 matching over 8 bases. With V trimmed by 4 bases and J by 3 bases, 7 bases remained unmatched. The V gene's germline CDR1 is SGDLS and CDR2 YYNGEE. There are 15 residues in the CDR3. The CDR3 region has the DNA TGTGCCAGCAGCCCTCGACAGGGGAGGACAGATACGCAGTATTTT. As protein: CASSPRQGRTDTQYF.

The J gene is TRBJ1-5, the V gene TRBV4-2, with D uncertain. The germline gives CDR1 LGHNA, CDR2 YNFKEQ. CDR3 length: 13 amino acids. Trimming stripped 0 bases from V and 7 bases from J, with 7 bases between. CDR3 nucleotide sequence: TGTGCCAGCAGCCAAGAGACGTGGCAGCCCCAGCATTTT. It codes for CASSQETWQPQHF.

This clonotype was recorded a few times. The chain employs TRBV27 and TRBJ1-1; possible D gene TRBD1, 5 bases. The V end was cut by 1 base, the J end by 5 bases, with 8 bases between. CDR3 length equals 13 residues. Germline V gene data show CDR1 as MNHEY and CDR2 as SMNVEV (reference sequence). The CDR3 bases are TGTGCCAGCAGTTTATACAGGAAAACTGAAGCTTTCTTT. It specifies CASSLYRKTEAFF.

As for this clonotype: This may arise from a read error, as a much more abundant clone is one base away. The chain joins TRBV28 to TRBJ1-5; 8 bases are shared with TRBD1. The CDR3 loop spans 16 amino acids. The J segment lost 5 bases and the V segment lost 5 bases, leaving 11 bases of the junction unmatched. The V gene's germline CDR1 is MDHEN and CDR2 SYDVKM. Written as DNA, the CDR3 is TGTGCCAGCAGTGCCGCGACAGGGGCAAAGGATCAGCCCCAGCATTTT. It translates to CASSAATGAKDQPQHF.